The present T cell receptor beta chain was sequenced within a study of T cell responses to AZD1222 COVID-19 vaccine. Broader study findings: Possibly, clonal diversity was underestimated; donors were largely white British and included more females. Repertoire sampling happened only post peak T cell response. Spike-specific TCR breadth and depth rose after two AZD1222 doses.

The CDR3 sequence is 15 residues long. Deletions cut 3 bases from V and 8 bases from J, with 15 bases between. Germline V CDR1 and CDR2: SGDLS, YYNGEE. Second doses were pooled across both intervals (about 4 or about 12 weeks). With respect to this clone: The antigen is unknown.

The table came from immunoSEQ multiplex PCR; TCRdb's copy has only in-frame clones and leaves some out. This table has tens of thousands of clones, about four fifths appearing once. This sequence was found in an adult who received the AZD1222 COVID-19 vaccine. The chain recombines TRBV9 with TRBJ1-6; TRBD1 is a possible D gene (5 bases). Here the sequenced sample was peripheral blood, taken 28 days after the second AZD1222 dose. The CDR3 coding sequence is TGTGCCAGCAGCGGCGAGGGGTACGTGGATTCACCCCTCCACTTT. Translating it yields CASSGEGYVDSPLHF.